These 24 T cell receptor beta chains were sequenced from one sample in a study of Ad26.COV2.S vaccination and SARS-CoV-2 variants (dated by TCRdb to the early 2020s). What this sample's treatment or condition label stands for: roughly 19 received Ad26.COV2.S at low or high dose, single or two shots; roughly 5 received placebo; per-sample allocation not given. For vaccine and placebo recipients, the sequenced repertoires came from samples collected on day 63 after the first injection. Libraries were made using the immunoSEQ multiplex PCR assay. Held by TCRdb, this immuneACCESS table contains in-frame sequences only and omits some clones. Under half of the omission traces to an unresolved V gene where checked; the cause of the rest is unknown. The sample table holds approximately 360,000 clones, of which around 82% were seen once. The ten biggest clones cover approximately 7.8% of the sample. The source material was peripheral blood, sampled in a trial of Ad26.COV2.S vaccine versus placebo. These receptors were obtained from a person aged 18-60 years who received the Ad26.COV2.S COVID-19 vaccine or a placebo.

The chain is built from TRBV19 and TRBJ2-5; possibly TRBD2 for D (6 bases). The CDR3 length is 15 residues. V lost 3 bases to trimming and J lost 3 bases, with 14 bases between them. Germline CDR1 is LNHDA and CDR2 is SQIVND (reference sequence). The CDR3 region is CASSMVRGYKETQYF. The DNA for the CDR3 is TGTGCCAGTAGTATGGTTCGGGGGTACAAAGAGACCCAGTACTTC.

The chain combines TRBV6-4 with TRBJ2-5; D is ambiguous. Trimming pared 4 bases from V and 7 bases from J, leaving 13 bases between. This CDR3 has 13 amino acids. Germline V gene data show CDR1 as MRHNA and CDR2 as SNTAGT. The CDR3 DNA reads as TGTGCCAGCAGTGGCACCGACACGTCGACCCAGTACTTC. Translating it yields CASSGTDTSTQYF.

Here the CDR3 DNA reads TGTGCCAGCAGCTTTTTTTCCCCCAGTGAGCAGTTCTTC. This gives the protein CASSFFSPSEQFF. V and J are TRBV7-3 and TRBJ2-1; D not certain. The CDR3 loop spans 13 amino acids. Germline V gene sequence: CDR1 SGHTA, CDR2 FQGTGA. V lost 3 bases and J lost 9, with 12 bases in between.

Comments on this clone: A read error may produce the germline difference seen at one junction end. The genes are TRBV6-5 and TRBJ1-1, with D tentatively TRBD1 (5 bases). The CDR3 totals 12 residues. Germline CDR1 and CDR2: MNHEY and SVGAGI. This chain's CDR3 is CASRDFRELEVF. In DNA, the CDR3 is TGTGCCAGCAGGGATTTCAGGGAGCTGGAGGTCTTT.

The chain carries TRBV6-2 or TRBV6-3 and TRBJ2-3; D gene ambiguous. The CDR3 is made up of 11 amino acids. Germline-derived CDR1 and CDR2 are MNHEY and SVGEGT. V lost 5 bases and J 3 bases, leaving 3 bases between the germline ends. The chain's CDR3 is CASSLTDTQYF. CDR3 in DNA: TGTGCCAGCAGTCTGACAGATACGCAGTATTTT.

The gene calls are TRBV14 and TRBJ2-1; D could derive from TRBD1 or TRBD2 (5 bases each). The CDR3 runs 14 residues. V shed 1 base and J shed 4 bases, with 8 bases lying between them. Germline CDR1 reads SGHDN; CDR2 reads FVKESK. CDR3 in amino acids: CASSQGGIYNEQFF. For the CDR3, the DNA is TGTGCCAGCAGCCAAGGGGGGATATACAATGAGCAGTTCTTC.

This rearrangement joins TRBV2 to TRBJ2-7; no clear D. Trimming took 3 bases from V and 9 from J, leaving 12 bases between them. The germline V gene has CDR1 SNHLY and CDR2 FYNNEI. The CDR3 runs to 12 residues. Here the CDR3 reads CASSDWLVVQYF. In DNA form, the CDR3 reads TGTGCCAGCAGTGATTGGCTAGTGGTGCAGTACTTC.

The chain combines TRBV6-5 with TRBJ1-6; D not certain. The germline V gene encodes CDR1 MNHEY and CDR2 SVGAGI. The V end lost 7 bases, the J end lost 9 bases, and 19 bases lay between the germline ends. This CDR3 has 15 amino acids. In DNA, the CDR3 is TGTGCCAGCACCACGGGTCATGTGAAGGGTTCACCCCTCCACTTT. It translates to CASTTGHVKGSPLHF.

This chain connects TRBV2 to TRBJ1-2; TRBD1 agrees at 9 bases. Losses at the gene ends were 6 bases for V and 6 bases for J; bases not matched to a gene: 5. The CDR3 covers 13 residues. Germline assignment: CDR1 SNHLY and CDR2 FYNNEI. CDR3 loop: CASSDTGGNGYTF. The CDR3 DNA is TGTGCCAGCAGCGATACAGGGGGCAATGGCTACACCTTC.

The chain uses TRBV19 and TRBJ1-4; D gene uncertain. V was shortened by 3 bases and J by 3 bases, with 17 bases between the two germline ends. Germline CDR1 and CDR2: LNHDA and SQIVND (reference sequence). This CDR3 has 17 residues. CDR3 DNA: TGTGCCAGTAGTATGAGGCTCAGGCCGTACCCTAATGAAAAACTGTTTTTT. This encodes CASSMRLRPYPNEKLFF.

The CDR3 bases are TGTGCCAGCAGCGGCCCGGACCCGAGCAATCAGCCCCAGCATTTT. Encoded protein: CASSGPDPSNQPQHF. The J gene is TRBJ1-5, the V gene TRBV6-4; D remains ambiguous. Trimming stripped 6 bases from V and 1 base from J, with 13 bases between. The CDR3 length is 15 residues. Germline values: CDR1 MRHNA, CDR2 SNTAGT.

This sequence joins TRBV7-9 and TRBJ2-3; D remains unclear. CDR3 length equals 13 residues. V lost 8 bases to trimming and J lost 0 bases, with 9 bases between them. Per germline, CDR1 SEHNR and CDR2 FQNEAQ (reference sequence). CDR3 protein: CASGISSTDTQYF. The CDR3 DNA reads TGTGCCAGCGGAATATCTAGCACAGATACGCAGTATTTT.

The chain joins TRBV3-1 (or the pseudogene TRBV3-2) to TRBJ1-5; D is possibly TRBD1 (5 bases). V lost 3 bases and J lost 6, with 9 bases in between. The CDR3 runs to 13 residues. The germline CDR1 and CDR2 sequences are LGHDT and YNNKEL (reference sequence). DNA for the CDR3: TGTGCCAGCAGCCAGGAAAGGGGTCAGCCCCAGCATTTT. It specifies CASSQERGQPQHF.

The V and J genes are TRBV14 and TRBJ2-1; 8 bases are shared with TRBD2. Germline lookup yields CDR1 SGHDN and CDR2 FVKESK. With 4 bases clipped from V and 4 bases from J, the junction kept 3 bases outside the gene matches. The length of the CDR3 is 14 residues. CDR3 DNA: TGTGCCAGCAGCCGGCGGGGGGATTACAATGAGCAGTTCTTC. Its translation: CASSRRGDYNEQFF.

This sequence joins TRBV7-9 and TRBJ2-1; 8 bases agree with TRBD2. The CDR3 extends over 14 amino acids. V was clipped by 3 bases and J by 10 bases; unmatched bases: 8. The germline V gene has CDR1 SEHNR and CDR2 FQNEAQ (reference sequence). The CDR3 nucleotides are TGTGCCAGCAGCTTTCCCGGGAGGGAGCGGGAGCAGTTCTTC. Amino acids: CASSFPGREREQFF.

V gene TRBV30 combines with J gene TRBJ2-6, with unresolved D. Germline V gene sequence: CDR1 GTSNPN, CDR2 SVGIG (reference sequence). The CDR3 covers 15 residues. The V gene lost 2 bases and the J gene lost 1 base, with 9 bases spanning the gap. The CDR3 DNA is TGTGCCTGGAGTCCTGACCCGTCTGGGGCCAACGTCCTGACTTTC. This translates into CAWSPDPSGANVLTF.

V usage is TRBV29-1 and J usage is TRBJ1-2, with a weak D call TRBD1 (5 bases). V lost 2 bases and J lost 8, with 15 bases in between. Germline-derived CDR1 and CDR2 are SQVTM and ANQGSEA. The CDR3 totals 13 residues. The CDR3 bases are TGCAGCGTTGAAATAGTAGGGGTGGGAGGCTACACCTTC. Its translation: CSVEIVGVGGYTF.

This clone has a single count. The CDR3 coding sequence is TGTGCCAGCAGTCCAGATACGCAGTATTTT. The encoded protein is CASSPDTQYF. V gene TRBV2 combines with J gene TRBJ2-3; D is unresolved. V was shortened by 5 bases and J by 4 bases, with 1 base between the two germline ends. There are 10 residues in the CDR3. Germline CDR1 and CDR2: SNHLY and FYNNEI.

The chain carries TRBV12-3 or TRBV12-4 and TRBJ2-1; D is ambiguous. The V end lost 6 bases, the J end lost 13 bases, and 10 bases lay between the germline ends. This CDR3 is built from 10 residues. DNA of the CDR3: TGTGCCAGCAGAGGAGCAGACCAGTTCTTC. Its translation: CASRGADQFF.

V and J are TRBV2 and TRBJ2-2, with D perhaps TRBD1 (6 bases). This CDR3 spans 15 amino acids. The V end was cut by 0 bases, the J end by 7 bases, with 12 bases between. Germline V gene data show CDR1 as SNHLY and CDR2 as FYNNEI. The CDR3 DNA is TGTGCCAGCAGTGAAGCCCTCAGGGGTGGCGGGGAGCTGTTTTTT. Protein sequence: CASSEALRGGGELFF.

The chain has TRBV9 and TRBJ1-2; 7 bases align to TRBD1. CDR1 SGDLS and CDR2 YYNGEE come from the germline V gene. With V trimmed by 4 bases and J by 2 bases, 8 bases remained unmatched. The CDR3 totals 15 residues. The CDR3 spells CASSRGTGQNYGYTF. The CDR3 DNA follows: TGTGCCAGCAGCAGGGGGACGGGACAGAACTATGGCTACACCTTC.

The chain uses TRBV7-9 and TRBJ1-1, with 10 bases lining up with TRBD1. The CDR3 loop spans 19 amino acids. Germline V lookup: CDR1 SEHNR, CDR2 FQNEAQ (reference sequence). Losses at the gene ends were 1 base for V and 1 base for J; bases not matched to a gene: 12. As DNA, the CDR3 is TGTGCCAGCAGCTTAGTTGCGACCCGGGACAGGGGCCCGAACACTGAAGCTTTCTTT. Translation gives CASSLVATRDRGPNTEAFF.

The chain uses TRBV10-1 and TRBJ2-4; D possibly matches TRBD1 or TRBD2 (5 bases each). The CDR3 spans 15 residues. The V and J ends lost 2 bases and 7 bases respectively, with 15 bases between them. CDR1 is WNHNN and CDR2 is SYGVQD in the germline V gene (reference sequence). CDR3 in DNA: TGCGCCAGCAGTGAGGGGGCCGGTTGGGAGAACATTCAGTACTTC. It specifies CASSEGAGWENIQYF.

The CDR3 coding sequence is TGTGCCAGTAGTATTGTGGGGGGGGCCTACGAGCAGTACTTC. This gives the protein CASSIVGGAYEQYF. This chain uses TRBV19 with TRBJ2-7; 7 bases are shared with TRBD2. Trimming took 3 bases from V and 2 from J; bases not matched to a gene: 4. The V gene's germline CDR1 is LNHDA and CDR2 SQIVND (reference sequence). The CDR3 is 14 amino acids.